The entry that follows covers one T cell receptor beta chain sequence. The data originate from a study of siplizumab effects on memory and regulatory T cells. Some clones are missing from TCRdb's copy, which holds only in-frame ones; the method was immunoSEQ multiplex PCR. The profile shows tens of thousands of clones, about 89% of them singletons. There are 16 residues in the CDR3. V was shortened by 2 bases and J by 2 bases, with 15 bases between the two germline ends. In germline, CDR1 is SGDLS, CDR2 YYNGEE. The rearrangement uses TRBV9 and TRBJ2-3, with TRBD2 as a possible D gene (5 bases). The sequenced material came from CD8+ T cells sorted from blood. The receptor was isolated from a human donor in good health. The CDR3 protein is CASSVAEGYATDTQYF. In nucleotides, the CDR3 is TGTGCCAGCAGCGTGGCCGAGGGATACGCCACAGATACGCAGTATTTT. Variable domain in full (rest from reference TRBV9 and TRBJ2-3): DSGVTQTPKHLITATGQRVTLRCSPRSGDLSVYWYQQSLDQGLQFLIQYYNGEERAKGNILERFSAQQFPDLHSELNLSSLELGDSALYFCASSVAEGYATDTQYFGPGTRLTVL.